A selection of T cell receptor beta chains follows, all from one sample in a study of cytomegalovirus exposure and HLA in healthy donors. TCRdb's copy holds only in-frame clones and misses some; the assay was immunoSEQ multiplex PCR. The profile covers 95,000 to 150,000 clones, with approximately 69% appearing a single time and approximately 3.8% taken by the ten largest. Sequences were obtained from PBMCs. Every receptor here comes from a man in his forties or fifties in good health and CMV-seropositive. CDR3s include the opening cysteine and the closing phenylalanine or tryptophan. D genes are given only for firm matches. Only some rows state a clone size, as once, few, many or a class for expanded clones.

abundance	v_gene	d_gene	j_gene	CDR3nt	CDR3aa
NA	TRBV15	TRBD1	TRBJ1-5	TGTGCCACCAGCAGATTAGGACAGGGAGGGGATCAGCCCCAGCATTTT	CATSRLGQGGDQPQHF
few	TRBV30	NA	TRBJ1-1	TGTGCCTGGAAGTATGAGGGCACTGAAGCTTTCTTT	CAWKYEGTEAFF
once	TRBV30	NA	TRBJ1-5	TGTGCCTGCCAGGGAAAGGGTTCTCAGCCCCAGCATTTT	CACQGKGSQPQHF
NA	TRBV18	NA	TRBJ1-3	TGTGCCAGCTCACCACTTTCGGCCAGGACTGGAAACACCATATATTTT	CASSPLSARTGNTIYF
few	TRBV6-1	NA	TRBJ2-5	TGTGCCAGCAGTGAAGGTTCTATTTGGGGAGGTCAAGAGACCCAGTACTTC	CASSEGSIWGGQETQYF
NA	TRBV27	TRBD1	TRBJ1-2	TGTGCCAGCAGTTCCGCGACAGGGCACGGCTACACCTTC	CASSSATGHGYTF
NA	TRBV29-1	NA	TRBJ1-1	TGCAGCGTTGAGGCAGGGAGGGGGACGACTGAAGCTTTCTTT	CSVEAGRGTTEAFF
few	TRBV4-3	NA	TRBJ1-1	TGCGCCAGCAGCCAAGAACGAGGGTTGGGCACTGAAGCTTTCTTT	CASSQERGLGTEAFF
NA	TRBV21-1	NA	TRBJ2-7	TGTGCCAGCAGCAAAGTTGGGGGGATCTACGAGCAGTACTTC	CASSKVGGIYEQYF
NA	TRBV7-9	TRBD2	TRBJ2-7	TGTTCCAGCAGCTTAGAGTCTAGCGGGAACTACGAGCAGTACTTC	CSSSLESSGNYEQYF
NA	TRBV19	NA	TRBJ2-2	TGTGCCAGTTTAAGGGGGACCGGGGAGCTGTTTTTT	CASLRGTGELFF
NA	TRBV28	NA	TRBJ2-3	TGTGCCAGCAGTTTACGGGCGAGGGGCACAGATACGCAGTATTTT	CASSLRARGTDTQYF
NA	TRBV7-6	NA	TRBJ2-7	TGTGCCAGCAGCGCACGACGGAGCTCCTACGAGCAGTACTTC	CASSARRSSYEQYF
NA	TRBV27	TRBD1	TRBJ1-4	TGTGCCAGCAGTCCTTACAGGGGGATTAATGAAAAACTGTTTTTT	CASSPYRGINEKLFF
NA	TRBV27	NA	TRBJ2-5	TGTGCCAGCAGTCATCTAGGACAGGGAGGGGAGACCCAGTACTTC	CASSHLGQGGETQYF
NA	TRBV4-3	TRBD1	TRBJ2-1	TGCGCCAGCAGCCAGGAGGACAGGAGCTCCTACAATGAGCAGTTCTTC	CASSQEDRSSYNEQFF
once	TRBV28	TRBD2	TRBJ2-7	TGTGCCAGGTCCGCACTAGCGGGAGTAGCTTCCTACGAGCAGTACTTC	CARSALAGVASYEQYF
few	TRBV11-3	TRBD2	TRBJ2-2	TGTGCCAGCAGCCGTGGGGCTAGCGGCGGGGAGCTGTTTTTT	CASSRGASGGELFF
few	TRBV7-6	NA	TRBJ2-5	TGTGCCAGCAGCTTAGTTTCAAACCAAGAGACCCAGTACTTC	CASSLVSNQETQYF
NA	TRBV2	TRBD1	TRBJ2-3	TGTGCCAGCAGTTTAAGGACAGGGAGCACAGATACGCAGTATTTT	CASSLRTGSTDTQYF
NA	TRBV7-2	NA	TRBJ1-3	TGTGCCAGCAGCTTAGAGAGTGCGAGGGGAAACACCATATATTTT	CASSLESARGNTIYF
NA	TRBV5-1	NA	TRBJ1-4	TGCGCCAGCAGCTTGAGGTCCCAGGCAACTAATGAAAAACTGTTTTTT	CASSLRSQATNEKLFF
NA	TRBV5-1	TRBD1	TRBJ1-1	TGCGCCAGCAGCTTGGCCGGGACAGGGGATGACGCTTTCTTT	CASSLAGTGDDAFF
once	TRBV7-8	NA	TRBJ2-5	TGTGCCAGCAGCTTAAAGGCGAGACAGTCTAAAGAGACCCAGTACTTC	CASSLKARQSKETQYF
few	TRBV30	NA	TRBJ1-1	TGTGCCTGGGGGGAGTCGAACACTGAAGCTTTCTTT	CAWGESNTEAFF
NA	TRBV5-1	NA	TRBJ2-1	TGCGCCAGCAGCTTGGTAACAGGGCTTAGCTCCTACAATGAGCAGTTCTTC	CASSLVTGLSSYNEQFF
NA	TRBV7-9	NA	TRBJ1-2	TGTGCCAGCAGCCGCCGGGGGGGCTATGGCTACACCTTC	CASSRRGGYGYTF
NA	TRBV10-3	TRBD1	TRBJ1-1	TGTGCCATCAAGGGGGCTGGGGACACTGAAGCTTTCTTT	CAIKGAGDTEAFF
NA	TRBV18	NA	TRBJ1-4	TGTGCCAGCTCACCAGGTGACACCAAATTGGTGTTTTTT	CASSPGDTKLVFF
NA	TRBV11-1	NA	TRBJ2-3	TGTGCCAGCAGCTTCAACCTACGGGCAGATACGCAGTATTTT	CASSFNLRADTQYF
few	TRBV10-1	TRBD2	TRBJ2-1	TGCGCCAGCAGACCCGGGACTACCTCGAGCTATGAGCAGTTCTTC	CASRPGTTSSYEQFF
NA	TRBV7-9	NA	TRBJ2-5	TGTGCCAGCAGCTTAGCTGACAGGTTACACGAGACCCAGTACTTC	CASSLADRLHETQYF
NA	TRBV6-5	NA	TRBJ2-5	TGTGCCAGCAGTTACGGGCGGAGGCAAGAGACCCAGTACTTC	CASSYGRRQETQYF
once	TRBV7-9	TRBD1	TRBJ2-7	TGTGCCAGCAGCCGTCTGCGGGACAGGGTGACCTACGAGCAGTACTTC	CASSRLRDRVTYEQYF
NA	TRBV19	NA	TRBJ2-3	TGTGCCAGTAGCCTCGCCCAGGTAACAGATACGCAGTATTTT	CASSLAQVTDTQYF
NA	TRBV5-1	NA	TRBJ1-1	TGCGCCAGCAGCTTGGAAGGGGGAGCTGAAGCTTTCTTT	CASSLEGGAEAFF
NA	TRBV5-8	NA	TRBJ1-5	TGTGCCAGCAGCTCCAGGGTGTTGAGCAATCAGCCCCAGCATTTT	CASSSRVLSNQPQHF
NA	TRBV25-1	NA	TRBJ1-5	TGTGCCAGCAGGGCACCGGGTAGCAATCAGCCCCAGCATTTT	CASRAPGSNQPQHF
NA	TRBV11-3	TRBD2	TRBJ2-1	TGTGCCAGCAGCCCGACTAGCGGGAGGCACTATGAGCAGTTCTTC	CASSPTSGRHYEQFF
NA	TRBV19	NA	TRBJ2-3	TGTGCCGGCAGTCGAGATTCGGGGGAGGGGGGGCGCGAAGATACGCAGTATTTT	CAGSRDSGEGGREDTQYF
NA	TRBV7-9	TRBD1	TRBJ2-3	TGTGCCAGCAGCATAGGACAGGGCGGCACAGATACGCAGTATTTT	CASSIGQGGTDTQYF
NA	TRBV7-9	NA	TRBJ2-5	TGTGCCAGCAGCTTAGACGGTGGGGGAGGAGAGACCCAGTACTTC	CASSLDGGGGETQYF
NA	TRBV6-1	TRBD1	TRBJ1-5	TGTGCCAGCAGTGAATCAGGGGGGCGTGGTAGCAATCAGCCCCAGCATTTT	CASSESGGRGSNQPQHF
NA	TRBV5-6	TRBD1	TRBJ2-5	TGTGCCAGCAGCTTGGCCGGACAGGGTCAAGAGACCCAGTACTTC	CASSLAGQGQETQYF
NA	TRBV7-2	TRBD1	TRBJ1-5	TGTGCCAGCAGCTTAGCCCCGGGACAGCAGCATTTT	CASSLAPGQQHF
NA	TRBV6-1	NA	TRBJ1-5	TGTGCCAGCGGAGCACAGGAAAGCAATCAGCCCCAGCATTTT	CASGAQESNQPQHF
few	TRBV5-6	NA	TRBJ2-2	TGTGCCAGCAGCCGGAGGACCGGGGAGCTGTTTTTT	CASSRRTGELFF
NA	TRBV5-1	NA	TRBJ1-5	TGCGCCAGCAGCTTCGGTCCAGGGGCAGATCAGCCCCAGCATTTT	CASSFGPGADQPQHF
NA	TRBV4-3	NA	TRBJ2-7	TGCGCCAGCAGCCCTGAGGTGTCCTTGGGCTACGAGCAGTACTTC	CASSPEVSLGYEQYF
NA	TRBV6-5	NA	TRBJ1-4	TGTGCCAGCAGGAGGGGAGGTAATGAAAAACTGTTTTTT	CASRRGGNEKLFF
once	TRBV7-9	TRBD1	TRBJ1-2	TGTGCCAGCAGCTTAGGACAGGGAGTAATTGGCTACACCTTC	CASSLGQGVIGYTF
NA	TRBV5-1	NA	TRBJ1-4	TGCGCCAGCAGCCCGCTGGGGGGTGAAAAACTGTTTTTT	CASSPLGGEKLFF
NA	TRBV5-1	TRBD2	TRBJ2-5	TGCGCCAGCAGCTTGGATCGGGGGGGACAGACCCAGTACTTC	CASSLDRGGQTQYF
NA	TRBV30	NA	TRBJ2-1	TGTGCCTGGAGTTCGCAGGCCTTGGACAATGAGCAGTTCTTC	CAWSSQALDNEQFF
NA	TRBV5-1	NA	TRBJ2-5	TGCGCCAGCAGCTCGCGAGAGACCCAGTACTTC	CASSSRETQYF
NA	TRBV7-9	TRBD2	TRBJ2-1	TGTGCCAGCAGCTTAGCTTCGGGACTAGCGGGGGGACGAGAGCAGTTCTTC	CASSLASGLAGGREQFF
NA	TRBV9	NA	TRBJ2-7	TGTGCCAGCAGCGTAGGTGGCAGCAGCTTTTCGGGCGAGCAGTACTTC	CASSVGGSSFSGEQYF
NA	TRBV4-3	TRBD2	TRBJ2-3	TGCGCCAGCAGCCAAGAAGCTAGCGGGAGGGATACGCAGTATTTT	CASSQEASGRDTQYF
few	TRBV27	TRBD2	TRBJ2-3	TGTGCCAGCACTAGCGGGAGGATGACAGATACGCAGTATTTT	CASTSGRMTDTQYF
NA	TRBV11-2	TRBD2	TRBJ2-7	TGTGCCAGCAGCCCAAGGACTAGCGGGACGGACGAGCAGTACTTC	CASSPRTSGTDEQYF